This T cell receptor beta chain came from a study of T cell changes during pregnancy in multiple sclerosis. Profiling relied on immunoSEQ multiplex PCR, and the TCRdb table lists in-frame clones only, not all of them. In the table there are about 50,000 clones, about 92% of which are singletons. At least ten counts were recorded for this clone. The junction had 13 bases not matched to a gene; V was cut back by 4 bases and J by 4 bases. The germline CDR1 and CDR2 sequences are SGDLS and YYNGEE. The CDR3 covers 16 residues. The sample was CD4+ T cells from peripheral blood mononuclear cells, taken before pregnancy. This chain connects TRBV9 to TRBJ1-2; 7 positions agree with TRBD1. This sequence was found in a female donor with multiple sclerosis, enrolled in a pregnancy study. The CDR3 nucleotides read TGTGCCAGCAGCCGCGATGGACAGGTGGCGAGCTATGGCTACACCTTC. Translated, it gives CASSRDGQVASYGYTF.